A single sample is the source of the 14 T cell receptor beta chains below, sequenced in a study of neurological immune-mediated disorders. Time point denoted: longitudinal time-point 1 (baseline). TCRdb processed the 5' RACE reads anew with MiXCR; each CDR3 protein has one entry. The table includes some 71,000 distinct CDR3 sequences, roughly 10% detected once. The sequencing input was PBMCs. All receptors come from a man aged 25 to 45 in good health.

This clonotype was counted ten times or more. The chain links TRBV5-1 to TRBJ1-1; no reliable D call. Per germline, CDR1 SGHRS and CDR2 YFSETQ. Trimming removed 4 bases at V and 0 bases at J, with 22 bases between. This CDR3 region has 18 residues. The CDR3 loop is CASSDKTRKLKLNTEAFF. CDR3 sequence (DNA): TGCGCCAGCAGCGATAAGACCCGGAAACTAAAATTGAACACTGAAGCTTTCTTT.

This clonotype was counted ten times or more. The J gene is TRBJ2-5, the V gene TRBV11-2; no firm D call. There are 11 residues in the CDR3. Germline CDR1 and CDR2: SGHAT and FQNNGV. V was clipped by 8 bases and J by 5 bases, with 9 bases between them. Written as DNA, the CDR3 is TGTGCCAGCCTACAAGTGGAGACCCAGTACTTC. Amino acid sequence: CASLQVETQYF.

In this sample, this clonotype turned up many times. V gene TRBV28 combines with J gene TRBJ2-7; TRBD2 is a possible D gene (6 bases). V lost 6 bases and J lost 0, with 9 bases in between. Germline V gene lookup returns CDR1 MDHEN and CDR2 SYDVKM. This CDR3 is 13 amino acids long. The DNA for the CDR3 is TGTGCCAGCAGCCGGGGGACCTCCTACGAGCAGTACTTC. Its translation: CASSRGTSYEQYF.

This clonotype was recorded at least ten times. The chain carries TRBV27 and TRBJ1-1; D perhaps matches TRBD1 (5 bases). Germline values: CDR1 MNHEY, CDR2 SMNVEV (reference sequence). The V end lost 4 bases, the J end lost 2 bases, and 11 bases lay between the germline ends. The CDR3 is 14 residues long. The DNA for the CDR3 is TGTGCCAGCAGTTCCGGGACGTTCAACACTGAAGCTTTCTTT. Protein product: CASSSGTFNTEAFF.

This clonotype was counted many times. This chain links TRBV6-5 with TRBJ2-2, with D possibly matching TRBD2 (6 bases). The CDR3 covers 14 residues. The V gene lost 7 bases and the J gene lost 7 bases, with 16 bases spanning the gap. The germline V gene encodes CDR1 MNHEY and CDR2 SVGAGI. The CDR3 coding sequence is TGTGCCAGCACTTTAGAGGGGCGGGACGGGGAGCTGTTTTTT. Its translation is CASTLEGRDGELFF.

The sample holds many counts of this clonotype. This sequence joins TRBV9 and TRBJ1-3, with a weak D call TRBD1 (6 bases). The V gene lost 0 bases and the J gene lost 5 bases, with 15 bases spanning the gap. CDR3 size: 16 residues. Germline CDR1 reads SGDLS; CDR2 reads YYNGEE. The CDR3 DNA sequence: TGTGCCAGCAGCGTAGCTATCGGGCAGGGGAGAAACACCATATATTTT. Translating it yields CASSVAIGQGRNTIYF. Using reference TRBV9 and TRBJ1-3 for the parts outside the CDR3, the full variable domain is DSGVTQTPKHLITATGQRVTLRCSPRSGDLSVYWYQQSLDQGLQFLIQYYNGEERAKGNILERFSAQQFPDLHSELNLSSLELGDSALYFCASSVAIGQGRNTIYFGEGSWLTVV.

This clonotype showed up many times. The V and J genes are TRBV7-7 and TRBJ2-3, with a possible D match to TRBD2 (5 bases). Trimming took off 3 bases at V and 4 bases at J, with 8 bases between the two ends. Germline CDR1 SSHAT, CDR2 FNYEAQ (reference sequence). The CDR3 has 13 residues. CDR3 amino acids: CASSLSGPDTQYF. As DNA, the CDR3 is TGTGCCAGCAGCTTGAGCGGCCCAGATACGCAGTATTTT.

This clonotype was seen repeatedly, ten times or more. CDR3: CASSRQGATQYF. The CDR3, as DNA: TGTGCCAGCAGTCGACAGGGGGCTACCCAGTACTTC. The rearrangement joins TRBV28 to TRBJ2-5; 10 bases line up with TRBD1. This CDR3 region has 12 residues. Germline V gives CDR1 MDHEN, CDR2 SYDVKM. With 5 bases clipped from V and 8 bases from J, the junction kept 2 bases outside the gene matches.

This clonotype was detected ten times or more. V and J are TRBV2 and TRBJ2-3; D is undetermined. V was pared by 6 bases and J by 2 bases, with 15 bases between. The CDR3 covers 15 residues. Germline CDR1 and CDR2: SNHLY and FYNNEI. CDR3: CASRTALLNTDTQYF. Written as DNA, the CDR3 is TGTGCCAGCAGGACCGCGCTACTGAACACAGATACGCAGTATTTT.

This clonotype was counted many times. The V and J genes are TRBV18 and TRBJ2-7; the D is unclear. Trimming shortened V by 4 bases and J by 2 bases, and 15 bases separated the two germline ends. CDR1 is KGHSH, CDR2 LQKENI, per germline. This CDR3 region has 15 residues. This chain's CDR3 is CASSQPVQDPYEQYF. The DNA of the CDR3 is TGTGCCAGCTCACAACCCGTTCAGGACCCCTACGAGCAGTACTTC. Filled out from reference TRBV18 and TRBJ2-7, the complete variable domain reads NAGVMQNPRHLVRRRGQEARLRCSPMKGHSHVYWYRQLPEEGLKFMVYLQKENIIDESGMPKERFSAEFPKEGPSILRIQQVVRGDSAAYFCASSQPVQDPYEQYFGPGTRLTVT.

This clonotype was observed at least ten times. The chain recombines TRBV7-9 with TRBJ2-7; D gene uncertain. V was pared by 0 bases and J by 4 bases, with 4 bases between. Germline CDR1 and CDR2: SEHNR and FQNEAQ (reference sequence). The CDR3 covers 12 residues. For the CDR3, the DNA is TGTGCCAGCAGCTTAGCCGAGTACGAGCAGTACTTC. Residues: CASSLAEYEQYF.

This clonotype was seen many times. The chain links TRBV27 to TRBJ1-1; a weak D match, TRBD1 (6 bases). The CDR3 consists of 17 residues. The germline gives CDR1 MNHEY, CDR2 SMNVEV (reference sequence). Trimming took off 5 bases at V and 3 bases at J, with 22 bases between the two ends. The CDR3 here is CASSPRKGQKIHTEAFF. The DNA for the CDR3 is TGTGCCAGCAGTCCCCGAAAAGGACAGAAAATTCACACTGAAGCTTTCTTT.

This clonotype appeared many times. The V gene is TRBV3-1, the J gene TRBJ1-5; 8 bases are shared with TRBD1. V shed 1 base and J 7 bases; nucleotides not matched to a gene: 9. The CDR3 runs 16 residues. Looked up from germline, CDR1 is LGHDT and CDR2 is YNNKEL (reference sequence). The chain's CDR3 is CASSQGTGHSRQPQHF. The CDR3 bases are TGTGCCAGCAGCCAAGGGACAGGGCACTCTAGGCAGCCCCAGCATTTT. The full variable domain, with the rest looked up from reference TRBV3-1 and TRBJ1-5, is DTAVSQTPKYLVTQMGNDKSIKCEQNLGHDTMYWYKQDSKKFLKIMFSYNNKELIINETVPNRFSPKSPDKAHLNLHINSLELGDSAVYFCASSQGTGHSRQPQHFGDGTRLSIL.

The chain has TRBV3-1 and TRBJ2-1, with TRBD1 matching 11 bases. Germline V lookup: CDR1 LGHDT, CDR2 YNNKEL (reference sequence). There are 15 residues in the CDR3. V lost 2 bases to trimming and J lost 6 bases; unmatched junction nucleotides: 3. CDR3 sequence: CASSQTGTGGNEQFF. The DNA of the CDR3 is TGTGCCAGCAGCCAAACCGGGACAGGGGGCAATGAGCAGTTCTTC.